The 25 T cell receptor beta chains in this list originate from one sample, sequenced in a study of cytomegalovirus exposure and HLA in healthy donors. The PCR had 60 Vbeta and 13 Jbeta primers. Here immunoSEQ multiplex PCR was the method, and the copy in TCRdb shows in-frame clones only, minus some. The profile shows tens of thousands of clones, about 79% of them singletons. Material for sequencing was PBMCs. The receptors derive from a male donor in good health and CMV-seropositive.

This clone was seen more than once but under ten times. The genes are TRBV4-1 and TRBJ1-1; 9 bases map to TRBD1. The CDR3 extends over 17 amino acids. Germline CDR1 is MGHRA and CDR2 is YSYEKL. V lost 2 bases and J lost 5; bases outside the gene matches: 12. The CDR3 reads CASSQIGLGTGLTEAFF. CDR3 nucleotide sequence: TGCGCCAGCAGCCAAATAGGACTAGGGACAGGGCTTACTGAAGCTTTCTTT.

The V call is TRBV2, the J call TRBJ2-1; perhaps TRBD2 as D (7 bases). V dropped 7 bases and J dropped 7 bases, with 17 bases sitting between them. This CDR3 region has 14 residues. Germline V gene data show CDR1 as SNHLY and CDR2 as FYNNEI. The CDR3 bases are TGTGCCAGCACCACCTCGGGGGGCGGGAATGAGCAGTTCTTC. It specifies CASTTSGGGNEQFF.

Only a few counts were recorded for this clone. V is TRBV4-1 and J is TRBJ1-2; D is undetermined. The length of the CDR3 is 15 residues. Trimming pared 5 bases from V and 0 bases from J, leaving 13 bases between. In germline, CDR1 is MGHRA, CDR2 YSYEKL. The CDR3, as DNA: TGCGCCAGCAGCTTTTCGAGGGCGACTAACTATGGCTACACCTTC. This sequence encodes CASSFSRATNYGYTF.

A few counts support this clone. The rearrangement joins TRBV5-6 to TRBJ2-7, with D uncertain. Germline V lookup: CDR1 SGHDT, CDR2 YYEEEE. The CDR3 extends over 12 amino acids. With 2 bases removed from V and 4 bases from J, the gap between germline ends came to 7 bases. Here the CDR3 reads CASSLLQYEQYF. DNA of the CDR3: TGTGCCAGCAGCTTATTACAGTACGAGCAGTACTTC.

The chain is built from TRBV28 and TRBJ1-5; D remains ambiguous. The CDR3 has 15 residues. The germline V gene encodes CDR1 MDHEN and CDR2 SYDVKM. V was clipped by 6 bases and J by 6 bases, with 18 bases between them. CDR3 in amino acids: CASSSTTGEVQPQHF. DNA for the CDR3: TGTGCCAGCAGCTCAACAACGGGAGAGGTTCAGCCCCAGCATTTT.

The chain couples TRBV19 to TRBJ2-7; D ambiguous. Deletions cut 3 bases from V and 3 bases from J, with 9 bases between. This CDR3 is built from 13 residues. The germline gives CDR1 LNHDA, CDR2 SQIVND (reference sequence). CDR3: CASSIQVDYEQYF. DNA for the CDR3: TGTGCCAGTAGTATCCAGGTAGACTACGAGCAGTACTTC.

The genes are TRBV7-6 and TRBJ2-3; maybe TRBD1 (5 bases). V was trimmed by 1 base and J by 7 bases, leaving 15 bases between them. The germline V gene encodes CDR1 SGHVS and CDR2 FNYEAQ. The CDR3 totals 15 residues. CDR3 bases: TGTGCCAGCAGCTTAGAGGATGGAAGGGGCCATACGCAGTATTTT. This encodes CASSLEDGRGHTQYF. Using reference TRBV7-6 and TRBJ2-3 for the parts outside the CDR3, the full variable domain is GAGVSQSPRYKVTKRGQDVALRCDPISGHVSLYWYRQALGQGPEFLTYFNYEAQQDKSGLPNDRFSAERPEGSISTLTIQRTEQRDSAMYRCASSLEDGRGHTQYFGPGTRLTVL.

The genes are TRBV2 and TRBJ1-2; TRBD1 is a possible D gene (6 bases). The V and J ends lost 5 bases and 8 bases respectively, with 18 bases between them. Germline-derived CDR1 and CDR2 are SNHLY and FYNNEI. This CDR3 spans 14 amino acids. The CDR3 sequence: CASSLNREIGGYTF. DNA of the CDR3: TGTGCCAGCAGTCTAAACAGGGAAATTGGCGGCTACACCTTC.

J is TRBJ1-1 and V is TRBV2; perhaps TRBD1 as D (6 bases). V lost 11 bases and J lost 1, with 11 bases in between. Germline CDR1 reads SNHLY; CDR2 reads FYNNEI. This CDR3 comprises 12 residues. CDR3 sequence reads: CAALTGNTEAFF. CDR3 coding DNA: TGTGCCGCCTTGACAGGGAACACTGAAGCTTTCTTT.

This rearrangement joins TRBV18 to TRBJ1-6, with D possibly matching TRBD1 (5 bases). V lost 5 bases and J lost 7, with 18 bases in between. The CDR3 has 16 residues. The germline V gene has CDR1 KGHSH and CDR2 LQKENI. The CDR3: CASSSAAGTGNSPLHF. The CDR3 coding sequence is TGTGCCAGCTCATCCGCCGCAGGGACTGGGAATTCACCCCTCCACTTT.

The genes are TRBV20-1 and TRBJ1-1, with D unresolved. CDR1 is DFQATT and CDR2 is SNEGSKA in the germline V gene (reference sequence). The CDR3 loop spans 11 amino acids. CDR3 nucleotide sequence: TGCAGCGCCGGCGGGAACACTGAAGCTTTCTTT. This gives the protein CSAGGNTEAFF.

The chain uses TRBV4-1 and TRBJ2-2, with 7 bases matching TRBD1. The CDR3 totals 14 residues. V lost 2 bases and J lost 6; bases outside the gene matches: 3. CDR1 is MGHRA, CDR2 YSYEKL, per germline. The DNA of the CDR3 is TGCGCCAGCAGCCAACTCAGGGGGTCCGGGGAGCTGTTTTTT. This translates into CASSQLRGSGELFF.

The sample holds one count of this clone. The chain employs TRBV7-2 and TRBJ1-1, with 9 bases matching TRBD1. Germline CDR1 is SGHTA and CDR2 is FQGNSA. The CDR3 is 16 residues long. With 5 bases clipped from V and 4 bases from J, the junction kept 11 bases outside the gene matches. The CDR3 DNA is TGTGCCAGCAGCCTAGGGACAGGGATGTTGTCCACTGAAGCTTTCTTT. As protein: CASSLGTGMLSTEAFF.

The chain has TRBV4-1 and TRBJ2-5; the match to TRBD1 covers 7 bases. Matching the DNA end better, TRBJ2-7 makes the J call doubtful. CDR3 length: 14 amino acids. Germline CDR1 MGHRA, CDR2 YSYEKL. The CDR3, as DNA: TGCGCCAGCAGCCAAGGGGACAGTTCCTACGAGCAGTACTTC. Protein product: CASSQGDSSYEQYF.

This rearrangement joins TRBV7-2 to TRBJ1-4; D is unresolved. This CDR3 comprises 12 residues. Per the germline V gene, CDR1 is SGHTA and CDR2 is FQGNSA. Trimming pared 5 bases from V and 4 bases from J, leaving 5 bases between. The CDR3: CASSVSNEKLFF. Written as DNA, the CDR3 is TGTGCCAGCAGCGTGAGTAATGAAAAACTGTTTTTT. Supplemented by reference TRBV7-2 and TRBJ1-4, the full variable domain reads GAGVSQSPSNKVTEKGKDVELRCDPISGHTALYWYRQSLGQGLEFLIYFQGNSAPDKSGLPSDRFSAERTGGSVSTLTIQRTQQEDSAVYLCASSVSNEKLFFGSGTQLSVL.

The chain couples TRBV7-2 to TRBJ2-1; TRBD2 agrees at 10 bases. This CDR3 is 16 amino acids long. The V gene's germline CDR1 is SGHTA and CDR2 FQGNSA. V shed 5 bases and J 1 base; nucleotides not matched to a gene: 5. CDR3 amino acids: CASSGQRGGSYNEQFF. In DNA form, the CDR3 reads TGTGCCAGCAGCGGGCAGCGGGGGGGGTCCTACAATGAGCAGTTCTTC. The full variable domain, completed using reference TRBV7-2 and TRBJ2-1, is GAGVSQSPSNKVTEKGKDVELRCDPISGHTALYWYRQSLGQGLEFLIYFQGNSAPDKSGLPSDRFSAERTGGSVSTLTIQRTQQEDSAVYLCASSGQRGGSYNEQFFGPGTRLTVL.

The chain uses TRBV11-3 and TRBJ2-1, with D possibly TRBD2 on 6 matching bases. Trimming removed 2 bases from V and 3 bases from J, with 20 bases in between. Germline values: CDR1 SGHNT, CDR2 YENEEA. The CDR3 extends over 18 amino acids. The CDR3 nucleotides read TGTGCCAGCAGCTTAAGACGGTGGGGACTGGGAGACTACAATGAGCAGTTCTTC. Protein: CASSLRRWGLGDYNEQFF.

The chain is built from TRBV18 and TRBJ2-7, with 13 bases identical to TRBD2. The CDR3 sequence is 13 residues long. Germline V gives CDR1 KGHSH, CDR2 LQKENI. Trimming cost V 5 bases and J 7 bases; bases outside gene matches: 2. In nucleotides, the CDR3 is TGTGCCAGCTCAGCGACTAGCGGGGGGGAGCAGTACTTC. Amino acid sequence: CASSATSGGEQYF.

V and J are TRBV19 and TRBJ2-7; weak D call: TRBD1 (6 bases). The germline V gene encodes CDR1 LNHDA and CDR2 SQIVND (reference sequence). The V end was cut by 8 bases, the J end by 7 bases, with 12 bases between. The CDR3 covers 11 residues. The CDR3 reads CASATGTEQYF. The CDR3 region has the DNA TGTGCCAGTGCCACAGGGACGGAGCAGTACTTC.

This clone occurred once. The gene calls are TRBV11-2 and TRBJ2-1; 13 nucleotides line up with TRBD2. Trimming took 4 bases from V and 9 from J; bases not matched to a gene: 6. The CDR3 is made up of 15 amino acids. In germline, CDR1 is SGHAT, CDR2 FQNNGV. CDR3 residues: CASSSTLAGGIEQFF. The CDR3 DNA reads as TGTGCCAGCAGCTCTACACTAGCGGGGGGGATTGAGCAGTTCTTC.

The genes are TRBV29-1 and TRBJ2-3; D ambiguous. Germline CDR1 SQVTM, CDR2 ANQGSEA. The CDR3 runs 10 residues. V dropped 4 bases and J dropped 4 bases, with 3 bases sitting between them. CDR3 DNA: TGCAGCGTTGCGGCAGATACGCAGTATTTT. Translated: CSVAADTQYF.

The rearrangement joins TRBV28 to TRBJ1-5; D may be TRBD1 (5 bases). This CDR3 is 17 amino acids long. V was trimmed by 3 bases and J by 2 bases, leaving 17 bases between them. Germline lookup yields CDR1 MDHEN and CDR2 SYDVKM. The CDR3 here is CASSFFPARGGNQPQHF. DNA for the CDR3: TGTGCCAGCAGTTTCTTTCCCGCTCGGGGGGGCAATCAGCCCCAGCATTTT.

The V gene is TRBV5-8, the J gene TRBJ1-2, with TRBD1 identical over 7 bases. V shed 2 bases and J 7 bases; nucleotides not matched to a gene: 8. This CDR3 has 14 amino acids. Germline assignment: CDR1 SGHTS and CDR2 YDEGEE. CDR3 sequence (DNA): TGTGCCAGCAGCTTCAGACAGGGACGGCGTGGCTACACCTTC. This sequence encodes CASSFRQGRRGYTF.

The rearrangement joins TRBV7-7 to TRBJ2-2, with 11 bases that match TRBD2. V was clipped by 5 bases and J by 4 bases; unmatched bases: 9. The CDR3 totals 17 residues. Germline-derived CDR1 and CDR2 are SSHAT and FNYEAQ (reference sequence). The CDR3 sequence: CASSPLQGLAGTGELFF. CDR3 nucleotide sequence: TGTGCCAGCAGCCCCCTCCAAGGACTAGCGGGCACCGGGGAGCTGTTTTTT. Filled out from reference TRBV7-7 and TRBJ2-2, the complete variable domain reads GAGVSQSPRYKVTKRGQDVTLRCDPISSHATLYWYQQALGQGPEFLTYFNYEAQPDKSGLPSDRFSAERPEGSISTLTIQRTEQRDSAMYRCASSPLQGLAGTGELFFGEGSRLTVL.

Here the CDR3 reads CASSLPPGSGETQYF. CDR3 nucleotides: TGTGCCAGCAGTTTACCCCCTGGCAGCGGCGAGACCCAGTACTTC. This sequence joins TRBV27 and TRBJ2-5; a weak D match, TRBD2 (5 bases). The CDR3 is 15 amino acids. V gave up 2 bases and J gave up 5 bases, with 15 bases separating them. Germline CDR1 MNHEY, CDR2 SMNVEV (reference sequence).